Each of the 2 T cell receptor beta chains below was sequenced from the same sample in a study of blood T cell repertoires in COVID-19. This table comes from immunoSEQ multiplex PCR, and its TCRdb copy is limited to in-frame clones, with some not included. The sample has about 150,000 clones; just under 85% are singletons. The sample comprised peripheral blood. The receptor source for this set is a woman aged 80 or older with COVID-19, enrolled during active disease.

The V gene is TRBV3-1 (or the pseudogene TRBV3-2), the J gene TRBJ1-6; the D gene is possibly TRBD1 (5 bases). CDR3 length equals 13 residues. Per the germline V gene, CDR1 is LGHDT and CDR2 is YNNKEL (reference sequence). The V end lost 2 bases, the J end lost 8 bases, and 7 bases lay between the germline ends. CDR3 bases: TGTGCCAGCAGCCAATCCAGGGATTCACCCCTCCACTTT. Encoded protein: CASSQSRDSPLHF.

The gene calls are TRBV6-5 and TRBJ2-2; D is ambiguous. V gave up 4 bases and J gave up 7 bases, with 10 bases separating them. Germline CDR1 MNHEY, CDR2 SVGAGI. CDR3 size: 13 residues. This CDR3 is CASSSQANGELFF. CDR3 DNA sequence: TGTGCCAGCAGTTCTCAGGCTAACGGGGAGCTGTTTTTT.